This TCR beta chain was obtained from a study of Tregs in tolerant kidney transplant recipients. The overall study: Recipients received nonmyeloablative bone marrow transplants from related graft donors, with transient mixed chimerism. Points from the study as a whole: Findings come from small patient numbers and require larger validation. Some patients' samples used different primers over time, so nucleotide sequences weren't comparable. Tolerant patients' donor-specific Tregs expanded beyond overall Tregs, suggesting antigen-driven growth.

Libraries were prepared by immunoSEQ multiplex PCR; TCRdb keeps only in-frame clonotypes and omits some of them. The sample carries under 95,000 clones, under 95% recorded once. The V segment lost 3 bases and the J segment 5 bases; nucleotides outside the gene matches: 9. CDR3 length: 16 residues. For this clone: Its cognate antigen is unknown.

Sequencing used Tregs from blood, obtained before the transplant. The sequence was collected from a human donor who received a combined kidney and bone marrow transplant. V gene TRBV23-1 combines with J gene TRBJ2-1; 8 bases fit TRBD2. TRBV23-1 belongs to the ORF category, with a function that is uncertain. Written as DNA, the CDR3 is TGCGCCAGCAGTCATACTTTTAGCGGGATTAACAATGAGCAGTTCTTC. Its protein is CASSHTFSGINNEQFF.